The 17 T cell receptor beta chains below were found in one sample sequenced in a study of cytomegalovirus exposure and HLA in healthy donors. PCR employed 60 Vbeta and 13 Jbeta primers. Here immunoSEQ multiplex PCR was the method, and the copy in TCRdb shows in-frame clones only, minus some. The repertoire consists of under 200,000 clones, with more than 65% occurring once and the leading ten covering approximately 0.47%. Sequencing was done on a sample of PBMCs. These receptors were collected from a woman aged 45-59 years in good health and CMV-seronegative.

As concerns this clone: Because the CDR3's place on the DNA is in doubt, the DNA is left out and the CDR3 is given as listed by TCRdb. The V gene is TRBV11-1, the J gene TRBJ1-2; the D call TRBD1 from the table was never checked on the DNA. A total of 14 residues make up the CDR3, ends included. Germline CDR1 SGHAT, CDR2 FQDESV (reference sequence). CDR3 protein: CASSFGPGSYGYTF.

The chain joins TRBV28 to TRBJ2-3; TRBD2 aligns across 8 bases. CDR3 length: 15 residues. In germline, CDR1 is MDHEN, CDR2 SYDVKM. V gave up 5 bases and J gave up 1 base; unmatched junction bases: 5. The CDR3 sequence is CASSDGGARTDTQYF. DNA for the CDR3: TGTGCCAGCAGTGACGGGGGGGCCCGCACAGATACGCAGTATTTT.

The CDR3: CASSAGTPHIYEQYF. The CDR3 coding sequence is TGTGCCAGCAGCGCCGGGACACCGCATATTTACGAGCAGTACTTC. This chain joins TRBV6-5 and TRBJ2-7; D possibly corresponds to TRBD1 (6 bases). The germline V and J ends were trimmed by 6 bases and 4 bases, with 19 bases remaining between them. Germline lookup yields CDR1 MNHEY and CDR2 SVGAGI. The CDR3 totals 15 residues.

V gene TRBV7-9 combines with J gene TRBJ2-2; TRBD2 matches 11 bases. The CDR3 is 15 residues long. V shed 3 bases and J 4 bases; nucleotides not matched to a gene: 1. Per the germline V gene, CDR1 is SEHNR and CDR2 is FQNEAQ (reference sequence). The CDR3 here is CASSFLAGGTGELFF. CDR3 coding DNA: TGTGCCAGCAGCTTTCTAGCGGGGGGCACCGGGGAGCTGTTTTTT.

The V and J genes are TRBV19 and TRBJ2-1, with D tentatively TRBD2 (6 bases). Trimming took off 3 bases at V and 3 bases at J, with 9 bases between the two ends. Germline lookup yields CDR1 LNHDA and CDR2 SQIVND (reference sequence). CDR3 length: 14 amino acids. In DNA form, the CDR3 reads TGTGCCAGTAGTATCGGGCGGGACTACAATGAGCAGTTCTTC. This codes for CASSIGRDYNEQFF.

CDR3 sequence: CASSSPDTQYF. CDR3 DNA sequence: TGTGCCAGCAGTAGCCCAGATACGCAGTATTTT. The chain has TRBV28 and TRBJ2-3; D is uncertain. V was pared by 5 bases and J by 4 bases, with 4 bases between. Germline CDR1 is MDHEN and CDR2 is SYDVKM. The CDR3 runs to 11 residues.

The J gene is TRBJ2-2, the V gene TRBV6-6; tentatively, D is TRBD2 (6 bases). CDR1 and CDR2 (germline): MNHNY, SVGAGI (reference sequence). V gave up 7 bases and J gave up 5 bases, with 11 bases separating them. CDR3 length: 13 amino acids. CDR3 nucleotide sequence: TGTGCCAGCACTAGCGCCGGAACCGGGGAGCTGTTTTTT. Protein: CASTSAGTGELFF.

In its sample, this clone was seen a few times. The chain couples TRBV9 to TRBJ2-3; 10 positions match TRBD1. Unmatched junction bases numbered 2, after V lost 0 bases and J lost 1 base. Germline V gene lookup returns CDR1 SGDLS and CDR2 YYNGEE. The CDR3 has 16 residues. CDR3 amino acids: CASSVEGTGGTDTQYF. CDR3 nucleotides: TGTGCCAGCAGCGTAGAAGGGACAGGGGGCACAGATACGCAGTATTTT.

This chain uses TRBV6-6 with TRBJ2-3; D is undetermined. CDR3 length equals 12 residues. Germline assignment: CDR1 MNHNY and CDR2 SVGAGI (reference sequence). Trimming cost V 10 bases and J 3 bases, with 11 bases left between them. CDR3 sequence (DNA): TGTGCCACCCGCCAGGTTACAGATACGCAGTATTTT. Translated, it gives CATRQVTDTQYF.

The chain joins TRBV5-4 to TRBJ2-1, with TRBD2 identical over 10 bases. The CDR3 consists of 16 residues. V shed 0 bases and J 4 bases; nucleotides not matched to a gene: 4. CDR1 and CDR2 (germline): SGHNT, YYREEE (reference sequence). The CDR3 DNA follows: TGTGCCAGCAGCTTGGATCTAGCGGGAGAGTACAATGAGCAGTTCTTC. As protein: CASSLDLAGEYNEQFF.

The V and J genes are TRBV5-6 and TRBJ2-3; possibly TRBD2 for D (5 bases). Per the germline V gene, CDR1 is SGHDT and CDR2 is YYEEEE. The CDR3 loop spans 18 amino acids. Trimming stripped 4 bases from V and 2 bases from J, with 23 bases between. Here the CDR3 reads CASSQAERRSRYTDTQYF. The CDR3 bases are TGTGCCAGCAGCCAAGCCGAAAGGAGGTCCCGATACACAGATACGCAGTATTTT.

The gene calls are TRBV7-3 and TRBJ2-2; 7 bases are shared with TRBD1. Trimming cost V 3 bases and J 5 bases; bases outside gene matches: 0. Germline V gives CDR1 SGHTA, CDR2 FQGTGA. This CDR3 has 13 amino acids. CDR3 coding DNA: TGTGCCAGCAGCTTGACAGGGACCGGGGAGCTGTTTTTT. Translating it yields CASSLTGTGELFF. The variable domain in full, completed from reference TRBV7-3 and TRBJ2-2, reads GAGVSQTPSNKVTEKGKYVELRCDPISGHTALYWYRQSLGQGPEFLIYFQGTGAADDSGLPNDRFFAVRPEGSVSTLKIQRTERGDSAVYLCASSLTGTGELFFGEGSRLTVL.

The J gene is TRBJ1-2, the V gene TRBV18; no clear D. The CDR3 runs 14 residues. The V gene lost 0 bases and the J gene lost 4 bases, with 9 bases spanning the gap. Germline V gives CDR1 KGHSH, CDR2 LQKENI. The CDR3 nucleotides are TGTGCCAGCTCACCACCGGGGAGCCTCTATGGCTACACCTTC. Protein product: CASSPPGSLYGYTF.

The chain uses TRBV2 and TRBJ2-7; 10 bases map to TRBD2. This CDR3 spans 13 amino acids. Per the germline V gene, CDR1 is SNHLY and CDR2 is FYNNEI. Germline trimming cut 8 bases from V and 3 bases from J; bases unmatched to any gene: 4. CDR3 nucleotides: TGTGCCAGCTTAGCGGGAGGAGACTACGAGCAGTACTTC. Encoded protein: CASLAGGDYEQYF.

This chain links TRBV21-1 with TRBJ1-2. TRBV21-1 is listed as a pseudogene. The CDR3 is made up of 17 amino acids. The DNA of the CDR3 is TGTGCCAGCAGCAAGGGGGTGGGGCAGGGAGGCGGCTATGGCTACACCTTC. Translating gives CASSKGVGQGGGYGYTF.

This sequence joins TRBV5-1 and TRBJ2-5; D possibly corresponds to TRBD1 (5 bases). Per the germline V gene, CDR1 is SGHRS and CDR2 is YFSETQ. The ends were cut back, 7 bases at V and 5 bases at J, with 18 bases in the middle. The CDR3 has 14 residues. The CDR3 DNA reads TGCGCCAGCGGAACAGGTTTGGACCGGGAGACCCAGTACTTC. This encodes CASGTGLDRETQYF.

V and J are TRBV4-1 and TRBJ2-3; D call uncertain. This CDR3 has 18 residues. CDR1 is MGHRA and CDR2 is YSYEKL in the germline V gene. Trimming took off 0 bases at V and 2 bases at J, with 18 bases between the two ends. The CDR3 reads CASSQELLSGLATDTQYF. In DNA, the CDR3 is TGCGCCAGCAGCCAAGAGTTACTTTCAGGCCTCGCCACAGATACGCAGTATTTT.